Below, 9 T cell receptor beta chains from the same sample are listed, as sequenced in a study of spatial heterogeneity in lung cancer. The time point here: sample taken at primary tumor resection. TCRdb reanalysed the 5' RACE reads using MiXCR and keeps one entry per CDR3 protein. Counted here are 35,000 to 45,000 distinct CDR3 sequences, approximately 5.6% occurring once; the ten biggest clones make up about a quarter. The material was PBMCs, obtained at surgery. The receptors come from a female donor with early-stage non-small cell lung cancer.

This clonotype has ten or more counts. This sequence joins TRBV24-1 and TRBJ1-5; TRBD1 is a possible D gene (5 bases). CDR1 is KGHDR, CDR2 SFDVKD, per germline. V lost 9 bases and J lost 4, with 15 bases in between. The CDR3 is 14 residues long. The chain's CDR3 is CATGGNGINQPQHF. CDR3 DNA sequence: TGTGCCACCGGGGGGAACGGAATAAATCAGCCCCAGCATTTT.

This clonotype was counted many times. The chain is built from TRBV6-6 and TRBJ1-1; maybe TRBD1 (5 bases). V shed 0 bases and J shed 5 bases, with 16 bases lying between them. This CDR3 comprises 16 residues. Germline V gene sequence: CDR1 MNHNY, CDR2 SVGAGI (reference sequence). The CDR3 DNA follows: TGTGCCAGCAGTTACTCGATGGGACCCGGTGGGACTGAAGCTTTCTTT. Its translation is CASSYSMGPGGTEAFF.

This clonotype has only a few counts. In nucleotides, the CDR3 is TGTGCCAGCAACCAAAAGACAGGCCTAGCTAACTATGGCTACACCTTC. Encoded protein: CASNQKTGLANYGYTF. The V and J genes are TRBV7-9 and TRBJ1-2; TRBD1 is a possible D gene (6 bases). Germline V gives CDR1 SEHNR, CDR2 FQNEAQ (reference sequence). Trimming stripped 7 bases from V and 0 bases from J, with 18 bases between. CDR3 length: 16 amino acids.

V is TRBV15 and J is TRBJ2-5, with D unresolved. The CDR3 covers 14 residues. Deletions cut 0 bases from V and 2 bases from J, with 7 bases between. CDR1 and CDR2 (germline): LNHNV, YYDKDF (reference sequence). In DNA form, the CDR3 reads TGTGCCACCAGCAGAGATGTACAGCAAGAGACCCAGTACTTC. Protein: CATSRDVQQETQYF.

This chain links TRBV24-1 with TRBJ2-3; D possibly matches TRBD1 or TRBD2 (5 bases each). Germline V gene data show CDR1 as KGHDR and CDR2 as SFDVKD. V gave up 6 bases and J gave up 2 bases, with 14 bases separating them. The CDR3 loop spans 15 amino acids. The CDR3 region has the DNA TGTGCCACCAGTACCTCGAGGGGTCCCACAGATACGCAGTATTTT. This gives the protein CATSTSRGPTDTQYF.

This clonotype was seen many times. The chain recombines TRBV28 with TRBJ2-4; no reliable D call. Trimming left V 1 base short and J 5 bases short, with 9 bases between. CDR1 and CDR2 from the germline V gene are MDHEN and SYDVKM. The CDR3 runs to 14 residues. CDR3 amino acids: CASSLSPTQNIQYF. CDR3 nucleotide sequence: TGTGCCAGCAGTTTATCCCCAACCCAAAACATTCAGTACTTC. Based on the CDR3 plus reference TRBV28 and TRBJ2-4, the full variable domain is DVKVTQSSRYLVKRTGEKVFLECVQDMDHENMFWYRQDPGLGLRLIYFSYDVKMKEKGDIPEGYSVSREKKERFSLILESASTNQTSMYLCASSLSPTQNIQYFGAGTRLSVL.

This clonotype occurred many times. The rearrangement joins TRBV7-2 to TRBJ1-2; D unresolved. With 7 bases removed from V and 2 bases from J, the gap between germline ends came to 14 bases. CDR1 is SGHTA and CDR2 is FQGNSA in the germline V gene. This CDR3 comprises 14 residues. The CDR3 here is CASTPLSPNYGYTF. The CDR3 nucleotides are TGTGCCAGCACCCCTCTCTCCCCCAACTATGGCTACACCTTC.

The V and J genes are TRBV12-3 or TRBV12-4 and TRBJ1-6; no clear D gene. Trimming took off 6 bases at V and 14 bases at J, with 17 bases between the two ends. The CDR3 spans 13 residues. The CDR3 region is CASSFGTGSTLHF. The DNA for the CDR3 is TGTGCCAGCAGCTTCGGAACCGGGTCCACCCTCCACTTT.

V gene TRBV20-1 combines with J gene TRBJ1-6; no definite D call. In germline, CDR1 is DFQATT, CDR2 SNEGSKA (reference sequence). V was shortened by 3 bases and J by 0 bases, with 9 bases between the two germline ends. CDR3 size: 15 residues. CDR3 in amino acids: CSASDASSYNSPLHF. The CDR3, as DNA: TGCAGTGCTAGCGATGCGAGCTCCTATAATTCACCCCTCCACTTT.